This entry features one T cell receptor (beta chain) sequence. The antigen remains undetermined. The data are from a study of CD8 T cells in ankylosing spondylitis. Each TCR beta library was made by quantitative 5'-RACE that incorporated molecular barcodes. TCRdb redid the calling of the 5' RACE reads with MiXCR, one entry per CDR3 protein. The sample shows a few hundred thousand distinct CDR3 sequences, around 16% of them seen only once. The V and J ends lost 1 base and 1 base respectively, with 8 bases between them. Germline V gives CDR1 LGHNA, CDR2 YSLEER. This CDR3 has 15 amino acids. The study, taken as a whole, reports: Peripheral blood held disease-linked clones only at relatively low frequency, and these were CD8+. From matched ankylosing spondylitis synovial fluid, disease-linked clones were reportedly recovered at significantly enriched levels. There was a TCR beta motif, made of fewer than 10 highly homologous variants, that appeared characteristic of ankylosing spondylitis blood. Certain motif variants had earlier appeared in reactive arthritis synovial fluid and blood.

The sample consisted of blood, either unsorted or a sorted T cell fraction (not recorded which). V is TRBV4-3 and J is TRBJ2-1; TRBD2 might be the D (5 bases). The source is a male donor with ankylosing spondylitis. CDR3: CASSQGSGSYNEQFF. The CDR3 DNA reads as TGCGCCAGCAGCCAAGGAAGCGGATCCTACAATGAGCAGTTCTTC.